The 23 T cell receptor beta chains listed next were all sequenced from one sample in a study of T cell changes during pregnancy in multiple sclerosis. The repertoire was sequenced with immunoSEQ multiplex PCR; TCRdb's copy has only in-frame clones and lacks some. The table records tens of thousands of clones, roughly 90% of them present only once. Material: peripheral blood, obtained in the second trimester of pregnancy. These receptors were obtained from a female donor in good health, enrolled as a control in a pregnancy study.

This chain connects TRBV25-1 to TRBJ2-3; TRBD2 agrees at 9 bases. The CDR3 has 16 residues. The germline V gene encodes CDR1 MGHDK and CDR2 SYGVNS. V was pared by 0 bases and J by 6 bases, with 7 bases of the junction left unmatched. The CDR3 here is CASSEYFGGGADTQYF. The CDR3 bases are TGTGCCAGCAGTGAATATTTTGGCGGGGGGGCGGATACGCAGTATTTT.

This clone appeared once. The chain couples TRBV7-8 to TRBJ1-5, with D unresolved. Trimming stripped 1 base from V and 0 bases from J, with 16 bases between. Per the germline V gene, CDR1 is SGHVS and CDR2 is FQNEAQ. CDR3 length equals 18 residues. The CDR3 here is CASSLDLGSAYSNQPQHF. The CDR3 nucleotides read TGTGCCAGCAGCTTAGATCTGGGGAGCGCTTATAGCAATCAGCCCCAGCATTTT.

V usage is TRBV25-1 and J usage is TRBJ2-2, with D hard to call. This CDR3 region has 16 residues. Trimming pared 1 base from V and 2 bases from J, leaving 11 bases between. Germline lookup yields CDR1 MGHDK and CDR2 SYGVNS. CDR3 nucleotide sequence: TGTGCCAGCAGTGAATCTCCAGGCCCCAACACCGGGGAGCTGTTTTTT. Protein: CASSESPGPNTGELFF.

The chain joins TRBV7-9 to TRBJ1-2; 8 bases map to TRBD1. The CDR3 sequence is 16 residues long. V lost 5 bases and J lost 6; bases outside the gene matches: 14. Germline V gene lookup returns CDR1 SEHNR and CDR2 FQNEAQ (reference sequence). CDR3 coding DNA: TGTGCCAGCAGCCCCGACAGGGGATCGGGCCTGGATGGCTACACCTTC. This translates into CASSPDRGSGLDGYTF.

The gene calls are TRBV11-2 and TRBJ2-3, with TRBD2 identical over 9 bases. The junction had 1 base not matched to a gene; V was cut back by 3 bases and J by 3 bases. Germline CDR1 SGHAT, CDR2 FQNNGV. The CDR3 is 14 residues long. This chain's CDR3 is CASSFLAGTDTQYF. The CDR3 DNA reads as TGTGCCAGCAGCTTCCTAGCGGGGACAGATACGCAGTATTTT.

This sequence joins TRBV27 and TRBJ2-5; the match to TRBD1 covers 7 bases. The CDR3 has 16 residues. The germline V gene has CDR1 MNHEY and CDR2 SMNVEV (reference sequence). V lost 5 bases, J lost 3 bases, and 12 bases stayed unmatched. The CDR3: CASSGRRLGGEETQYF. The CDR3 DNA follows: TGTGCCAGCAGTGGCCGCCGTCTAGGGGGCGAAGAGACCCAGTACTTC.

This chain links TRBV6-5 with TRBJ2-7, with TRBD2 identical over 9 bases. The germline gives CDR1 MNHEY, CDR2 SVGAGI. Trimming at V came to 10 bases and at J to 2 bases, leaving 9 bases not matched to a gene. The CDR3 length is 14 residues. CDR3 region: CATRTTSGAYEQYF. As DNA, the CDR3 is TGTGCCACCCGCACGACTAGCGGAGCCTACGAGCAGTACTTC.

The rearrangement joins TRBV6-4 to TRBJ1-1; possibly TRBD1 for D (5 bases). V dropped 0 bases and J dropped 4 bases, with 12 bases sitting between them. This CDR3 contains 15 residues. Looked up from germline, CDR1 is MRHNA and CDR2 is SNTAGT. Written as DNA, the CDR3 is TGTGCCAGCAGTGACTCGGGAGGGGCCAGCACTGAAGCTTTCTTT. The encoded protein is CASSDSGGASTEAFF.

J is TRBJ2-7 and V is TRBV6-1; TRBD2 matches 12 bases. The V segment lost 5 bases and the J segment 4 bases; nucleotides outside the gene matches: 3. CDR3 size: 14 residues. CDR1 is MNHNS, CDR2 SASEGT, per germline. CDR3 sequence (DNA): TGTGCCAGCAGTCTCGGGACTAGCGGGTACGAGCAGTACTTC. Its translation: CASSLGTSGYEQYF.

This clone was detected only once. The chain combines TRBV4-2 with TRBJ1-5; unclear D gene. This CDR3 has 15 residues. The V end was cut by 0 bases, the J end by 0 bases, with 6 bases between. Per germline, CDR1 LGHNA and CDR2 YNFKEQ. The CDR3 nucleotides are TGTGCCAGCAGCCAAGACGCGGGTAGCAATCAGCCCCAGCATTTT. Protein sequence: CASSQDAGSNQPQHF.

Here the CDR3 reads CASSRQRGPYNEQFF. DNA for the CDR3: TGTGCCAGCAGCCGTCAGCGGGGGCCCTACAATGAGCAGTTCTTC. J is TRBJ2-1 and V is TRBV11-3; TRBD2 matches at 8 bases. CDR1 is SGHNT, CDR2 YENEEA, per germline. V lost 5 bases to trimming and J lost 2 bases; unmatched junction nucleotides: 5. The CDR3 extends over 15 amino acids.

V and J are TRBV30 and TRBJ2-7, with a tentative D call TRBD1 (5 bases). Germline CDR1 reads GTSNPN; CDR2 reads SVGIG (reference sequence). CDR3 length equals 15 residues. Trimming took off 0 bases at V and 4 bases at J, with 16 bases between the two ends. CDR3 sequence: CAWSVLGHPAYEQYF. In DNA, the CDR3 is TGTGCCTGGAGTGTACTTGGACACCCCGCTTACGAGCAGTACTTC.

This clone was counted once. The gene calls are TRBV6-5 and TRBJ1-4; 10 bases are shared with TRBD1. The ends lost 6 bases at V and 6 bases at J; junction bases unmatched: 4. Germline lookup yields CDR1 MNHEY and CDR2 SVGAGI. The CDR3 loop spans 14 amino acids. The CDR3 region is CASSRQGADEKLFF. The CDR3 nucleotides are TGTGCCAGCAGCCGACAGGGGGCTGATGAAAAACTGTTTTTT.

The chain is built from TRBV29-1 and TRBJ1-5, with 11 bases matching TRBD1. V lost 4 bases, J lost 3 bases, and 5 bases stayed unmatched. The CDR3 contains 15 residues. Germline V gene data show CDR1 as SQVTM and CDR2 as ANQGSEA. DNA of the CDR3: TGCAGCGTTGTAGGGACAGGGGGTGCCAATCAGCCCCAGCATTTT. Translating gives CSVVGTGGANQPQHF.

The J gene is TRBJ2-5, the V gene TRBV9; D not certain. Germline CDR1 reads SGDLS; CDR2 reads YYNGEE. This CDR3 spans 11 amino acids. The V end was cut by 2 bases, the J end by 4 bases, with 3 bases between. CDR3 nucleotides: TGTGCCAGCAGCGTGAGAGAGACCCAGTACTTC. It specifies CASSVRETQYF.

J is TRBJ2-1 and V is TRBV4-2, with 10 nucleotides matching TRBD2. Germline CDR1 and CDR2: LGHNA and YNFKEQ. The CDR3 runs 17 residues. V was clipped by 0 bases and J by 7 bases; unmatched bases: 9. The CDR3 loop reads CASSQDPLAGVINEQFF. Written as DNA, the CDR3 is TGTGCCAGCAGCCAAGATCCCCTAGCGGGAGTGATAAATGAGCAGTTCTTC.

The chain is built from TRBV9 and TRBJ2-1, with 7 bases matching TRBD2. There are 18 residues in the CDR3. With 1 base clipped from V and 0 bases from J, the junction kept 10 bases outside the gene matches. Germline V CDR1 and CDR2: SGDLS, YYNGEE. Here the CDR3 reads CASSVTGAGIGSYNEQFF. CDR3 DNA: TGTGCCAGCAGCGTAACGGGAGCGGGGATCGGCTCCTACAATGAGCAGTTCTTC.

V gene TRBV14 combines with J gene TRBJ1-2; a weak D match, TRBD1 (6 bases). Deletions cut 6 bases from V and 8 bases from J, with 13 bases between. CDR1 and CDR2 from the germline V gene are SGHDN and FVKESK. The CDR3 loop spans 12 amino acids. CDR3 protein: CASRGGESGYTF. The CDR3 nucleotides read TGTGCCAGCAGAGGGGGGGAAAGCGGCTACACCTTC.

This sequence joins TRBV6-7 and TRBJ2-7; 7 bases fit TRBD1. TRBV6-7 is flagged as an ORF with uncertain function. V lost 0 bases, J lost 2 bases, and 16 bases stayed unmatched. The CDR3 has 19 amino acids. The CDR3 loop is CASSYSILPPGQTAYEQYF. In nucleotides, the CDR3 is TGTGCCAGCAGTTACTCGATACTTCCGCCGGGACAGACGGCCTACGAGCAGTACTTC.

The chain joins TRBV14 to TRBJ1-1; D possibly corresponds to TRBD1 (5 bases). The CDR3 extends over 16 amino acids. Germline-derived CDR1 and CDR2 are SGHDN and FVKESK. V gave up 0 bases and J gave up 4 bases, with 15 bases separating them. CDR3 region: CASSQEAGGWGTEAFF. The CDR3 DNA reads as TGTGCCAGCAGCCAAGAAGCCGGGGGATGGGGCACTGAAGCTTTCTTT.

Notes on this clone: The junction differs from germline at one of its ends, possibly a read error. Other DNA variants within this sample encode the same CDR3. CDR3 region: CAIRASGGAAYEQYF. Written as DNA, the CDR3 is TGTGCCATCAGGGCTAGCGGGGGAGCGGCCTATGAGCAGTACTTC. The chain combines TRBV10-3 with TRBJ2-7, with TRBD2 matching 10 bases. Germline CDR1 ENHRY, CDR2 SYGVKD. The CDR3 has 15 residues.

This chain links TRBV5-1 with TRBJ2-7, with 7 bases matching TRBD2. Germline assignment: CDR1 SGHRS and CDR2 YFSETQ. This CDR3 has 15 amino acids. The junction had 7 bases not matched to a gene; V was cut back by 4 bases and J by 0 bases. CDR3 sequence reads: CASSSGTLSSYEQYF. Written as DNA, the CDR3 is TGCGCCAGCAGCAGCGGGACTCTGAGCTCCTACGAGCAGTACTTC.

The CDR3 DNA sequence: TGTGCCAGCAAGGGGGTAGCCAAAAACATTCAGTACTTC. Translated, it gives CASKGVAKNIQYF. The chain is built from TRBV28 and TRBJ2-4; D may be TRBD1 (6 bases). The V gene's germline CDR1 is MDHEN and CDR2 SYDVKM. This CDR3 spans 13 amino acids. Trimming stripped 7 bases from V and 0 bases from J, with 7 bases between.